This T cell receptor beta chain is drawn from a study of Ad26.COV2.S vaccination and SARS-CoV-2 variants. Noted treatment: 15 to 20 received Ad26.COV2.S at low or high dose, single or two shots; several received placebo; per-sample allocation not given. Samples came from day 63 after the first vaccine or placebo injection. This clone was seen a single time. The data were produced by immunoSEQ multiplex PCR, yet TCRdb's version contains in-frame clones alone and is incomplete. The data show hundreds of thousands of clones, around 92% seen once. This CDR3 spans 13 amino acids. Sequenced here: peripheral blood, sampled in a trial of Ad26.COV2.S vaccine versus placebo. The chain couples TRBV21-1 to TRBJ2-7. TRBV21-1 is classified as a pseudogene. This clonotype was sampled from a person aged 18 to 65 who received the Ad26.COV2.S COVID-19 vaccine or a placebo. The CDR3 DNA follows: TGTGCCAGCAGCACTTTATTCCACTACGAGCAGTACTTC. Protein sequence: CASSTLFHYEQYF.